These 26 T cell receptor beta chains originate from one sample sequenced in a study of blood T cell repertoires in COVID-19. Clones were sequenced by immunoSEQ multiplex PCR, and TCRdb holds only the in-frame ones, with some missing. The repertoire holds around 140,000 clones, with about nine tenths as singletons. The material sequenced was peripheral blood. The source is a man at least 80 years old with acute or convalescent COVID-19.

The chain combines TRBV28 with TRBJ2-1; D possibly corresponds to TRBD2 (7 bases). Trimming pared 8 bases from V and 8 bases from J, leaving 22 bases between. This CDR3 spans 15 amino acids. Germline CDR1 reads MDHEN; CDR2 reads SYDVKM. The chain's CDR3 is CASRLGGGTVDEQFF. For the CDR3, the DNA is TGTGCCAGCCGATTGGGGGGGGGCACGGTGGATGAGCAGTTCTTC.

The chain combines TRBV7-8 with TRBJ1-1; no reliable D call. The germline gives CDR1 SGHVS, CDR2 FQNEAQ. This CDR3 spans 13 amino acids. Trimming stripped 5 bases from V and 1 base from J, with 8 bases between. CDR3 loop: CASSVDTNTEAFF. For the CDR3, the DNA is TGTGCCAGCAGCGTTGACACGAACACTGAAGCTTTCTTT.

The chain employs TRBV3-1 (or the pseudogene TRBV3-2) and TRBJ1-5; D possibly corresponds to TRBD1 (5 bases). The CDR3 loop spans 15 amino acids. Germline assignment: CDR1 LGHDT and CDR2 YNNKEL (reference sequence). Between the trimmed V and J ends, which lost 1 base and 6 bases, there was a span of 13 bases. The CDR3 DNA is TGTGCCAGCAGCCAAGGAATAGGGGCAGGTCAGCCCCAGCATTTT. Amino acids: CASSQGIGAGQPQHF.

V is TRBV19 and J is TRBJ1-4, with no clear D. There are 14 residues in the CDR3. CDR1 is LNHDA, CDR2 SQIVND, per germline (reference sequence). V lost 0 bases and J 7 bases, leaving 9 bases between the germline ends. CDR3 nucleotide sequence: TGTGCCAGTAGTATAGATCGGGGAGGTGAAAAACTGTTTTTT. This encodes CASSIDRGGEKLFF.

This clone has a handful of counts. This sequence joins TRBV6-1 and TRBJ1-1; D not resolved. V gave up 2 bases and J gave up 0 bases, with 13 bases separating them. The CDR3 is 16 residues long. Looked up from germline, CDR1 is MNHNS and CDR2 is SASEGT. In DNA, the CDR3 is TGTGCCAGCAGTGAAACCGACCGGGTCGTGAACACTGAAGCTTTCTTT. This gives the protein CASSETDRVVNTEAFF.

The V and J genes are TRBV2 and TRBJ2-7; 7 bases align to TRBD2. J lost 3 bases, V lost 3 bases, and 11 bases had no gene match. CDR3 length: 16 amino acids. Germline V gene lookup returns CDR1 SNHLY and CDR2 FYNNEI. The CDR3 region has the DNA TGTGCCAGCAGTGAGGTGCGGCTAGCGGCAAGCTACGAGCAGTACTTC. Its translation: CASSEVRLAASYEQYF.

The chain is built from TRBV30 and TRBJ1-2, with TRBD1 identical over 8 bases. This CDR3 is built from 13 residues. Germline trimming cut 8 bases from V and 5 bases from J; bases unmatched to any gene: 10. Per the germline V gene, CDR1 is GTSNPN and CDR2 is SVGIG (reference sequence). The CDR3 coding sequence is TGTGCCCGACAGGGGCCCGAACCATATGGCTACACCTTC. This sequence encodes CARQGPEPYGYTF.

The chain combines TRBV7-2 with TRBJ2-1, with D unresolved. The germline V and J ends were trimmed by 1 base and 14 bases, with 18 bases remaining between them. Germline lookup yields CDR1 SGHTA and CDR2 FQGNSA. The CDR3 loop spans 14 amino acids. The CDR3 region has the DNA TGTGCCAGCAGCTTAGTTTCCCCGAGCCCCGTCGAGTTCTTC. This sequence encodes CASSLVSPSPVEFF.

The chain uses TRBV3-1 (or the pseudogene TRBV3-2) and TRBJ1-5; D unresolved. The V end was cut by 1 base, the J end by 6 bases, with 7 bases between. Germline lookup yields CDR1 LGHDT and CDR2 YNNKEL (reference sequence). This CDR3 contains 13 residues. The CDR3 region is CASSQVSRQPQHF. The DNA for the CDR3 is TGTGCCAGCAGCCAAGTGTCCCGTCAGCCCCAGCATTTT.

The V call is TRBV7-9, the J call TRBJ2-3, with a tentative D call TRBD2 (6 bases). There are 16 residues in the CDR3. Germline CDR1 and CDR2: SEHNR and FQNEAQ (reference sequence). V was pared by 3 bases and J by 2 bases, with 15 bases between. CDR3 residues: CASSFETRRNTDTQYF. The CDR3 DNA sequence: TGTGCCAGCAGCTTTGAGACTAGACGGAACACAGATACGCAGTATTTT.

The gene calls are TRBV4-1 and TRBJ1-5; 12 bases are shared with TRBD1. Germline V gene sequence: CDR1 MGHRA, CDR2 YSYEKL. The trim removed 0 bases at V and 5 bases at J, leaving 2 bases unmatched. This CDR3 region has 16 residues. CDR3 nucleotide sequence: TGCGCCAGCAGCCAAGAAGGGACAGGGGGCGATCAGCCCCAGCATTTT. It translates to CASSQEGTGGDQPQHF.

The chain has TRBV19 and TRBJ2-1; 8 bases are shared with TRBD2. CDR3 size: 16 residues. V lost 7 bases, J lost 3 bases, and 11 bases stayed unmatched. Germline V gene data show CDR1 as LNHDA and CDR2 as SQIVND (reference sequence). CDR3 in DNA: TGTGCCAGTACCCCTAACGACCTAGCGGGCTACAATGAGCAGTTCTTC. Its protein is CASTPNDLAGYNEQFF.

The chain carries TRBV19 and TRBJ2-2, with 7 bases fitting TRBD1. CDR1 is LNHDA and CDR2 is SQIVND in the germline V gene (reference sequence). V lost 0 bases to trimming and J lost 4 bases; unmatched junction nucleotides: 2. The CDR3 length is 15 residues. CDR3: CASSIEPGGTGELFF. In nucleotides, the CDR3 is TGTGCCAGTAGTATAGAGCCAGGGGGCACCGGGGAGCTGTTTTTT. Drawing the rest from reference TRBV19 and TRBJ2-2, the complete variable domain is DGGITQSPKYLFRKEGQNVTLSCEQNLNHDAMYWYRQDPGQGLRLIYYSQIVNDFQKGDIAEGYSVSREKKESFPLTVTSAQKNPTAFYLCASSIEPGGTGELFFGEGSRLTVL.

V and J are TRBV10-3 and TRBJ2-5; 9 bases are a match to TRBD1. This CDR3 spans 13 amino acids. The J segment lost 5 bases and the V segment lost 7 bases, leaving 5 bases of the junction unmatched. Germline V gene data show CDR1 as ENHRY and CDR2 as SYGVKD. The CDR3 protein is CAIKGQGVETQYF. CDR3 DNA sequence: TGTGCCATCAAGGGACAGGGCGTTGAGACCCAGTACTTC.

This clone was counted between two and nine times. The chain couples TRBV15 to TRBJ2-7; 7 positions match TRBD2. Germline CDR1 LNHNV, CDR2 YYDKDF (reference sequence). V trimming: 0 bases; J trimming: 6 bases; junction bases outside the gene matches: 5. The CDR3 consists of 14 residues. The CDR3: CATSRDEGRGEQYF. DNA for the CDR3: TGTGCCACCAGCAGAGATGAGGGGAGGGGCGAGCAGTACTTC.

The chain recombines TRBV27 with TRBJ2-2; perhaps TRBD1 as D (5 bases). Deletions cut 4 bases from V and 2 bases from J, with 8 bases between. There are 14 residues in the CDR3. Germline V gene lookup returns CDR1 MNHEY and CDR2 SMNVEV (reference sequence). CDR3 amino acids: CASSSRVNTGELFF. CDR3 sequence (DNA): TGTGCCAGCAGTTCCAGGGTAAACACCGGGGAGCTGTTTTTT.

The rearrangement links TRBV5-5 to TRBJ1-6; 7 bases map to TRBD1. This CDR3 is built from 15 residues. V shed 3 bases, J shed 8 bases, and the junction held 8 bases outside the gene matches. Germline CDR1 SGHKS, CDR2 YYEKEE (reference sequence). The CDR3 region has the DNA TGTGCCAGCAGCTGGACCGGGACAGCCCATTCACCCCTCCACTTT. It specifies CASSWTGTAHSPLHF.

The DNA of the CDR3 is TGTGCCAGCAGCCAAGCCTTACTAGCGGGTGAGCAGTACTTC. It codes for CASSQALLAGEQYF. The V gene is TRBV3-1 (or the pseudogene TRBV3-2), the J gene TRBJ2-7, with 9 bases fitting TRBD2. Germline loops: CDR1 LGHDT, CDR2 YNNKEL (reference sequence). The ends lost 1 base at V and 7 bases at J; junction bases unmatched: 5. The CDR3 sequence is 14 residues long.

This clone has just a few counts. The sample contains more than one DNA sequence encoding this CDR3. The V and J genes are TRBV19 and TRBJ1-6, with 7 bases identical to TRBD1. Trimming cost V 6 bases and J 7 bases; bases outside gene matches: 3. Germline V lookup: CDR1 LNHDA, CDR2 SQIVND (reference sequence). The CDR3 spans 13 residues. Here the CDR3 DNA reads TGTGCCAGTAGCCGGGACAGCAATTCACCCCTCCACTTT. Translated, it gives CASSRDSNSPLHF. The full variable domain, its missing parts supplied by reference TRBV19 and TRBJ1-6, is DGGITQSPKYLFRKEGQNVTLSCEQNLNHDAMYWYRQDPGQGLRLIYYSQIVNDFQKGDIAEGYSVSREKKESFPLTVTSAQKNPTAFYLCASSRDSNSPLHFGNGTRLTVT.

The genes are TRBV9 and TRBJ1-5; the D is unclear. V shed 3 bases and J shed 11 bases, with 12 bases lying between them. The CDR3 is 12 residues long. The germline CDR1 and CDR2 sequences are SGDLS and YYNGEE. The CDR3 DNA is TGTGCCAGCAGCGCAGCCGGGTTGGCCCAGCATTTT. This gives the protein CASSAAGLAQHF.

This chain links TRBV5-5 with TRBJ1-5; 11 bases fit TRBD1. Germline V gives CDR1 SGHKS, CDR2 YYEKEE (reference sequence). V shed 0 bases and J 7 bases; nucleotides not matched to a gene: 12. This CDR3 comprises 18 residues. The CDR3 region is CASSLVGQGAQVTQPQHF. CDR3 DNA: TGTGCCAGCAGCTTGGTTGGACAGGGGGCTCAAGTAACCCAGCCCCAGCATTTT.

The chain links TRBV19 to TRBJ2-6; TRBD2 matches at 9 bases. The CDR3 runs 19 residues. Germline V CDR1 and CDR2: LNHDA, SQIVND (reference sequence). CDR3 sequence (DNA): TGTGCGTCCGGCCGGTTCACTAGCGGGCGAAGCTCTGGGGCCAACGTCCTGACTTTC. Translating it yields CASGRFTSGRSSGANVLTF.

The rearrangement joins TRBV25-1 to TRBJ1-5; the match to TRBD1 covers 7 bases. Germline loops: CDR1 MGHDK, CDR2 SYGVNS. Losses at the gene ends were 4 bases for V and 7 bases for J; bases not matched to a gene: 4. The CDR3 runs to 13 residues. The CDR3 nucleotides read TGTGCCAGCAGTGGCCAGGGGGGACAGCCCCAGCATTTT. This codes for CASSGQGGQPQHF.

The chain couples TRBV19 to TRBJ2-5; 11 bases map to TRBD1. Per germline, CDR1 LNHDA and CDR2 SQIVND (reference sequence). The trim removed 10 bases at V and 5 bases at J, leaving 3 bases unmatched. This CDR3 spans 12 amino acids. CDR3 in DNA: TGTGCCACTGGGACAGGGGGTGAGACCCAGTACTTC. It is translated as CATGTGGETQYF. Drawing the rest from reference TRBV19 and TRBJ2-5, the complete variable domain is DGGITQSPKYLFRKEGQNVTLSCEQNLNHDAMYWYRQDPGQGLRLIYYSQIVNDFQKGDIAEGYSVSREKKESFPLTVTSAQKNPTAFYLCATGTGGETQYFGPGTRLLVL.

Details on this clone: At one of its ends the junction is not consistent with the germline gene, which may arise from a read error. The chain's CDR3 is CASRLLSTNGKLFF. The CDR3, as DNA: TGTGCCAGCAGGTTATTAAGTACTAATGGAAAACTGTTTTTT. The chain has TRBV6-5 and TRBJ1-4; D not resolved. The CDR3 is 14 residues long. Germline CDR1 MNHEY, CDR2 SVGAGI.

The rearrangement uses TRBV11-2 and TRBJ2-2; 8 nucleotides agree with TRBD2. CDR1 and CDR2 (germline): SGHAT, FQNNGV. This CDR3 spans 17 amino acids. V dropped 7 bases and J dropped 4; count of bases not matched to a gene: 14. The CDR3 DNA reads TGTGCCAGCACCTTTCGGGGGGGACTAGTGCTCACCGGGGAGCTGTTTTTT. Amino acid sequence: CASTFRGGLVLTGELFF.